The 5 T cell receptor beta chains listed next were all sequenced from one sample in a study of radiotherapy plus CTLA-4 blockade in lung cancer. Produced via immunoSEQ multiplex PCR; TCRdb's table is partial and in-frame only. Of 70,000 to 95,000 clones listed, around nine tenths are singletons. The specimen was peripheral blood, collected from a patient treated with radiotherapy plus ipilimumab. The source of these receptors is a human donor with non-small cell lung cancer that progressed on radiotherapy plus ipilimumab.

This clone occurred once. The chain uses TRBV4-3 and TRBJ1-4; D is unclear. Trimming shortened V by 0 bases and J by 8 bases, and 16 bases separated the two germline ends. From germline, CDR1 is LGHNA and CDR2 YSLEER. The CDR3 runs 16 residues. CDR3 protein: CASSQDRGFYSEKLFF. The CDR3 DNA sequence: TGCGCCAGCAGCCAAGATCGCGGATTTTACAGCGAAAAACTGTTTTTT.

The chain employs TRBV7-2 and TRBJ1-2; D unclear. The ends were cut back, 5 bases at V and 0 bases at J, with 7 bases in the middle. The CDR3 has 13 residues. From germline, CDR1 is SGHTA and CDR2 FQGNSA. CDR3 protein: CASSTSSNYGYTF. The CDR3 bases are TGTGCCAGCAGCACAAGTTCTAACTATGGCTACACCTTC.

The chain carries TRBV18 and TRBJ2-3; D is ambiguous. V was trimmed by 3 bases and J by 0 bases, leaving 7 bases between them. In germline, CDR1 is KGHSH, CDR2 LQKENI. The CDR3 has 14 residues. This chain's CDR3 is CASSPAASTDTQYF. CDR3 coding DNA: TGTGCCAGCTCACCCGCGGCTAGCACAGATACGCAGTATTTT.

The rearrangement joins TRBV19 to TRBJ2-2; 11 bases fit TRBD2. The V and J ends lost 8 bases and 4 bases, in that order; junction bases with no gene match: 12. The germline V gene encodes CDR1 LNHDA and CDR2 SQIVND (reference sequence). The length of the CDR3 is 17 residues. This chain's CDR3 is CASGRALGTSGTGELFF. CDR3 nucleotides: TGTGCCAGTGGCAGGGCCCTAGGGACTAGCGGCACCGGGGAGCTGTTTTTT. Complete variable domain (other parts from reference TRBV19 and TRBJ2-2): DGGITQSPKYLFRKEGQNVTLSCEQNLNHDAMYWYRQDPGQGLRLIYYSQIVNDFQKGDIAEGYSVSREKKESFPLTVTSAQKNPTAFYLCASGRALGTSGTGELFFGEGSRLTVL.

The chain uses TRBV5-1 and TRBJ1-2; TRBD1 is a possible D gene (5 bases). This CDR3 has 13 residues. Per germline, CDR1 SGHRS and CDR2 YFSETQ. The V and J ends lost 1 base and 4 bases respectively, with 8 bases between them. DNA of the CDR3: TGCGCCAGCAGCTTGCAGGGCGGCTATGGCTACACCTTC. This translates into CASSLQGGYGYTF.